Sequencing of this T cell receptor (beta chain) was carried out in a study of T cell repertoires in cytomegalovirus infection. Study information: Shared public TCR beta signatures pointed to both CMV infection and a matching HLA type. Study observations and caveats: Dominating the ex vivo response were HLA-C-restricted CMV-specific TCR beta clonotypes.

TCRdb recomputed calls from the reads with MiXCR, one row per CDR3 protein. The sample shows 680,000 or so distinct CDR3 sequences, around a third of them seen only once. About this clonotype itself: Its antigen is as yet unknown.

This sequence originates from a human donor in good health (CMV status not recorded). Some clones in this sample may be carry-over from other donors' samples. The sequencing here drew on cultured PBMCs, taken from culture after CMV antigen stimulation.

The CDR3 DNA sequence: TGTGCCAGCAGTGACAAGCGGGGGAACACCGGGGAGCTGTTTTTT. It codes for CASSDKRGNTGELFF. The chain joins TRBV6-6 to TRBJ2-2; 7 positions agree with TRBD2. CDR1 and CDR2 (germline): MNHNY, SVGAGI (reference sequence). V dropped 5 bases and J dropped 1; count of bases not matched to a gene: 4. The CDR3 totals 15 residues.